Described below is a single TCR beta chain sequence and its context. Its antigen remains unidentified. This specimen comes from a study of OX40 agonist ivuxolimab in advanced cancers. Autoimmune disease history or systemic immunosuppression disqualified patients. Germline assignment: CDR1 SGDLS and CDR2 YYNGEE. This CDR3 is built from 15 residues. With V trimmed by 1 base and J by 2 bases, 4 bases remained unmatched. Study-wide results and caveats: Near-lowest levels of clonal expansion characterized partial responders at 0.1-3.0 mg/kg. Relative to CD4+, CD8+ T cells held more expanded clones on average.

Produced via immunoSEQ multiplex PCR; TCRdb's table is partial and in-frame only. The table lists tens of thousands of clones, about nine tenths of them singletons. This TCR was recovered from an adult with an advanced solid tumor such as melanoma, head and neck, liver or kidney cancer. The V gene is TRBV9, the J gene TRBJ2-7; the match to TRBD2 covers 9 bases. The specimen comprised CD4+ or CD8+ T cells sorted from blood, sampled in a trial of the OX40 agonist ivuxolimab. CDR3 in amino acids: CASSVSLAGTYEQYF. The CDR3 nucleotides read TGTGCCAGCAGCGTATCTCTAGCGGGGACCTACGAGCAGTACTTC.